This T cell receptor (beta chain) was captured in a study of T cells expressing NK-cell markers. Overall study context: HCMV serostatus: most of the eight sequenced donors positive, one negative.

The study's findings and limits: The same clonotypes also predominated in the CD3+CD56-NKG2C+ fraction of a handful of donors. Each of roughly 6 donors carried dominant NKG2C+ clonotypes accounting for roughly 1.0-7.0% of CD8+ T cells.

Germline V lookup: CDR1 DFQATT, CDR2 SNEGSKA (reference sequence). The CDR3 contains 20 residues. TCRdb re-called the 5' RACE reads and catalogs CDR3 proteins one per entry, DNA excluded. The sample table sets out some 390,000 distinct CDR3 sequences. As for this clonotype: What it recognizes is unknown.

V gene TRBV20-1 combines with J gene TRBJ2-3. This clonotype was obtained from a woman aged 45-65 years in good health. Sequenced material: blood T cells: a sorted CD56 or NKG2C T cell subset, CD4+ or CD8+ T cells, or bulk PBMC T cells (not recorded which). The CDR3 loop reads CSARDWSVVPSAAQTDTQYF.